This T cell receptor (beta chain) was recovered during a study of cytomegalovirus exposure and HLA in healthy donors. The PCR ran on 60 Vbeta and 13 Jbeta primers. Authors' methods: Per a later analysis, the number of unique TCR beta chains was some 80 million, of which around 9.9 million were shared. Here immunoSEQ multiplex PCR was the method, and the copy in TCRdb shows in-frame clones only, minus some. For V, J and clone size, that table is used; D and trimming come from the DNA. The sample lists a few hundred thousand clones, about three quarters seen once, with around 1.8% in the top ten. On this clone: Its antigen is not known.

The CDR3 contains 19 residues. Per germline, CDR1 LNHDA and CDR2 SQIVND (reference sequence). V trimming: 6 bases; J trimming: 1 base; junction bases outside the gene matches: 18. General study points: Most TCR sequences showed up rarely, but some public TCRs showed up in many donors. Presence/absence analyses rested on an assumption that sequencing depth was roughly uniform across donors.

This TCR was recovered from a man aged 18 to 30 in good health and CMV-seronegative. The sequencing sample was made of PBMCs. The chain uses TRBV19 and TRBJ1-5; 7 bases fit TRBD1. The CDR3 loop is CASRGTTGSGKNSNQPQHF. CDR3 bases: TGTGCCAGTAGGGGTACGACAGGGAGCGGTAAAAACAGCAATCAGCCCCAGCATTTT.